These 2 T cell receptor beta chains share one sample of origin, sequenced in a study of T-cell reconstitution after alpha-beta-depleted transplantation in children. During its preparation, the TCRbeta library received unique molecular identifiers. Each CDR3 protein gets one entry after TCRdb re-called the PCR reads with MiXCR. The sample holds more than 450,000 distinct CDR3 sequences, approximately 20% seen once. The material sequenced was PBMCs from the stem cell graft donor, taken from the stem cell graft. Receptors were obtained from a human donor who donated a stem cell graft to a child with acute lymphoblastic leukemia.

This chain links TRBV6-1 with TRBJ2-7, with 10 bases aligning to TRBD1. The CDR3 length is 14 residues. Per germline, CDR1 MNHNS and CDR2 SASEGT. J was trimmed by 4 bases and V by 3 bases; bases with no gene match: 3. DNA for the CDR3: TGTGCCAGCAGTGAGGGACAGGGGTTTTACGAGCAGTACTTC. The encoded protein is CASSEGQGFYEQYF.

This rearrangement joins TRBV7-3 to TRBJ1-1; D is unclear. The CDR3 sequence is 14 residues long. The V gene's germline CDR1 is SGHTA and CDR2 FQGTGA. V was shortened by 0 bases and J by 5 bases, with 10 bases between the two germline ends. CDR3 sequence (DNA): TGTGCCAGCAGCTTAACCGGCTTGAGGACTGAAGCTTTCTTT. Its protein is CASSLTGLRTEAFF.